The 27 T cell receptor beta chains below come from one sample, sequenced in a study of early T cells in non-severe SARS-CoV-2 infection. TCRdb fed the 5' RACE reads into MiXCR, producing one record per CDR3 protein. The sample contains 60,000 to 65,000 distinct CDR3 sequences, roughly a tenth of which appear only once. Sample: whole blood. The receptors were sampled from an adult who was a healthcare worker with PCR-confirmed SARS-CoV-2 infection or an uninfected control (not recorded which).

There are a few counts of this clonotype. The chain couples TRBV20-1 to TRBJ1-6; D unclear. This CDR3 contains 13 residues. V shed 0 bases and J shed 6 bases, with 6 bases lying between them. Germline CDR1 is DFQATT and CDR2 is SNEGSKA (reference sequence). This CDR3 is CSAREDGNSPLHF. The CDR3, as DNA: TGCAGTGCTAGAGAGGACGGTAATTCACCCCTCCACTTT.

There are many counts of this clonotype. The chain combines TRBV11-2 with TRBJ1-5, with 8 nucleotides matching TRBD1. The germline CDR1 and CDR2 sequences are SGHAT and FQNNGV. Germline trimming cut 3 bases from V and 7 bases from J; bases unmatched to any gene: 5. CDR3 length equals 14 residues. The CDR3 DNA is TGTGCCAGCAGCTTTACAGGGGGTCGCCAGCCCCAGCATTTT. Translating it yields CASSFTGGRQPQHF.

This clonotype was detected only a few times. The rearrangement joins TRBV6-1 to TRBJ1-5, with 7 bases aligning to TRBD1. With 3 bases clipped from V and 5 bases from J, the junction kept 7 bases outside the gene matches. Looked up from germline, CDR1 is MNHNS and CDR2 is SASEGT. The CDR3 is 15 residues long. The CDR3 region is CASSEFSGGDQPQHF. The CDR3 region has the DNA TGTGCCAGCAGTGAGTTTTCAGGGGGAGATCAGCCCCAGCATTTT.

The sample holds a few counts of this clonotype. The gene calls are TRBV5-4 and TRBJ1-2; tentative D call: TRBD1 (5 bases). This CDR3 comprises 15 residues. Germline V gene sequence: CDR1 SGHNT, CDR2 YYREEE (reference sequence). V shed 3 bases and J shed 8 bases, with 20 bases lying between them. The CDR3 is CASSWALGARRGYTF. The CDR3 DNA reads TGTGCCAGCAGCTGGGCTCTTGGGGCGCGAAGAGGCTACACCTTC.

The chain employs TRBV29-1 and TRBJ2-7; possibly TRBD1 or TRBD2 for D (5 bases each). This CDR3 has 11 amino acids. Deletions cut 7 bases from V and 5 bases from J, with 12 bases between. The germline V gene has CDR1 SQVTM and CDR2 ANQGSEA. The CDR3 DNA sequence: TGCAGCGCCAAGCCGGGGCACGAGCAGTACGTC. Protein product: CSAKPGHEQYV.

The DNA for the CDR3 is TGTGCCAGCAGTTTATCGCGATGGGGACAGGAGTCCTACGAGCAGTACGTC. Protein product: CASSLSRWGQESYEQYV. The chain has TRBV28 and TRBJ2-7; 8 nucleotides align to TRBD1. With V trimmed by 1 base and J by 1 base, 9 bases remained unmatched. This CDR3 has 17 amino acids. Germline lookup yields CDR1 MDHEN and CDR2 SYDVKM.

The gene calls are TRBV7-6 and TRBJ2-1; maybe TRBD1 (5 bases). This CDR3 is 15 amino acids long. Germline V lookup: CDR1 SGHVS, CDR2 FNYEAQ. Trimming stripped 1 base from V and 4 bases from J, with 11 bases between. CDR3 coding DNA: TGTGCCAGCAGCTTAGGGGGCTACCTTTACAATGAGCAGTTCTTC. Translation gives CASSLGGYLYNEQFF.

In this sample, this clonotype turned up a few times. This chain connects TRBV7-8 to TRBJ2-7, with D unclear. Germline CDR1 and CDR2: SGHVS and FQNEAQ. The CDR3 extends over 14 amino acids. V was shortened by 1 base and J by 0 bases, with 7 bases between the two germline ends. The CDR3 is CASSLGGDSYEQYV. Written as DNA, the CDR3 is TGTGCCAGCAGCTTAGGAGGTGACTCCTACGAGCAGTACGTC.

This clonotype was detected many times. V usage is TRBV9 and J usage is TRBJ2-1, with 10 bases matching TRBD2. The CDR3 totals 15 residues. Germline loops: CDR1 SGDLS, CDR2 YYNGEE. The V gene end was trimmed by 2 bases and the J gene end by 7 bases; junction bases not matched to a gene: 6. This chain's CDR3 is CASSVVAGGVNEQFF. The DNA for the CDR3 is TGTGCCAGCAGCGTCGTAGCGGGGGGTGTAAATGAGCAGTTCTTC. The full variable domain, in which reference TRBV9 and TRBJ2-1 provide the parts outside the CDR3, is DSGVTQTPKHLITATGQRVTLRCSPRSGDLSVYWYQQSLDQGLQFLIQYYNGEERAKGNILERFSAQQFPDLHSELNLSSLELGDSALYFCASSVVAGGVNEQFFGPGTRLTVL.

The chain joins TRBV6-1 to TRBJ1-1; the D gene is possibly TRBD1 (5 bases). Trimming shortened V by 2 bases and J by 0 bases, and 10 bases separated the two germline ends. The CDR3 totals 15 residues. CDR1 is MNHNS, CDR2 SASEGT, per germline. CDR3 in amino acids: CASSEYGALNTEAFF. The DNA of the CDR3 is TGTGCCAGCAGTGAATACGGGGCGTTGAACACTGAAGCTTTCTTT.

The sample holds a few counts of this clonotype. The chain has TRBV12-3 or TRBV12-4 and TRBJ1-4; D uncertain. Trimming cost V 6 bases and J 16 bases, with 18 bases left between them. This CDR3 region has 12 residues. CDR3 sequence: CASSRFSRFPFF. CDR3 bases: TGTGCCAGCAGCCGATTTTCCAGGTTCCCGTTTTTT.

With respect to this clonotype: Possible read error: a much larger clone is one base away. The genes are TRBV4-1 and TRBJ1-1; weak D call: TRBD1 (5 bases). The V gene's germline CDR1 is MGHRA and CDR2 YSYEKL. This CDR3 is built from 16 residues. CDR3 in DNA: TGCGCCAGCAGCCAAGTTCTAGGGGCCCCGAACACTGAAGCTTCCTTT. This translates into CASSQVLGAPNTEASF.

This clonotype was seen more than once but under ten times. The CDR3 sequence: CSVGQGGTDTQYF. The CDR3 bases are TGCAGCGTTGGACAGGGCGGCACAGATACGCAGTATTTT. The V and J genes are TRBV29-1 and TRBJ2-3; 7 bases match TRBD1. Trimming at V came to 4 bases and at J to 1 base, leaving 2 bases not matched to a gene. The CDR3 has 13 residues. Germline CDR1 and CDR2: SQVTM and ANQGSEA.

This chain joins TRBV27 and TRBJ1-1; maybe TRBD1 (6 bases). The germline V gene encodes CDR1 MNHEY and CDR2 SMNVEV (reference sequence). V was trimmed by 8 bases and J by 4 bases, leaving 11 bases between them. This CDR3 is 12 amino acids long. DNA for the CDR3: TGTGCCAGCGGTTGGGGGGCCACTGAAGCTTTCTTT. Translated, it gives CASGWGATEAFF.

This chain connects TRBV3-1 to TRBJ1-5; 7 bases line up with TRBD1. The CDR3 runs to 14 residues. Germline values: CDR1 LGHDT, CDR2 YNNKEL (reference sequence). V was pared by 3 bases and J by 4 bases, with 3 bases of the junction left unmatched. CDR3 region: CASSQSGGNQPQHF. CDR3 coding DNA: TGTGCCAGCAGCCAGTCAGGGGGTAATCAGCCCCAGCATTTT.

This clonotype has a count of ten or more. This rearrangement joins TRBV7-6 to TRBJ2-2; D may correspond to TRBD1 or TRBD2 (5 bases each). V lost 3 bases and J lost 1, with 9 bases in between. Germline assignment: CDR1 SGHVS and CDR2 FNYEAQ. The CDR3 has 15 amino acids. This CDR3 reads CASSLGTQNTGELFF. CDR3 sequence (DNA): TGTGCCAGCAGCTTGGGGACCCAGAACACCGGGGAGCTGTTTTTT.

Many counts were recorded for this clonotype. The V gene is TRBV11-2, the J gene TRBJ2-3, with 11 bases aligning to TRBD2. V was pared by 5 bases and J by 2 bases, with 6 bases of the junction left unmatched. CDR1 and CDR2 (germline): SGHAT, FQNNGV. The CDR3 covers 16 residues. The CDR3 DNA sequence: TGTGCCAGCAGCCCACTAGCGGGGGTATCCACAGATACGCAGTATTTT. Translating gives CASSPLAGVSTDTQYF.

This clonotype was seen ten or more times. The chain uses TRBV29-1 and TRBJ1-1; no clear D gene. CDR1 and CDR2 (germline): SQVTM, ANQGSEA. V lost 5 bases to trimming and J lost 6 bases, with 19 bases between them. The CDR3 is 14 residues long. CDR3 residues: CSVRLPPFDAEAFF. The CDR3 nucleotides read TGCAGCGTTCGTCTTCCCCCGTTCGATGCTGAAGCTTTCTTT. Based on the CDR3 plus reference TRBV29-1 and TRBJ1-1, the full variable domain is SAVISQKPSRDICQRGTSLTIQCQVDSQVTMMFWYRQQPGQSLTLIATANQGSEATYESGFVIDKFPISRPNLTFSTLTVSNMSPEDSSIYLCSVRLPPFDAEAFFGQGTRLTVV.

This clonotype has only a few counts. J is TRBJ2-2 and V is TRBV9, with 9 nucleotides matching TRBD2. Germline lookup yields CDR1 SGDLS and CDR2 YYNGEE. This CDR3 is built from 17 residues. J lost 4 bases, V lost 4 bases, and 11 bases had no gene match. CDR3 sequence reads: CASSQERLAESTGELFF. Here the CDR3 DNA reads TGTGCCAGCAGCCAAGAACGACTAGCGGAAAGCACCGGGGAGCTGTTTTTT.

There are many counts of this clonotype. This sequence joins TRBV18 and TRBJ2-1; possible D gene TRBD1, 6 bases. Trimming left V 4 bases short and J 3 bases short, with 13 bases between. The CDR3 contains 15 residues. Germline V gene sequence: CDR1 KGHSH, CDR2 LQKENI. CDR3 bases: TGTGCCAGCTCACGGACAGAGAACAACTACAATGAGCAGTTCTTC. Protein: CASSRTENNYNEQFF.

There are a few counts of this clonotype. The chain employs TRBV20-1 and TRBJ1-1; D ambiguous. The CDR3 totals 13 residues. V was pared by 1 base and J by 5 bases, with 11 bases between. Germline CDR1 is DFQATT and CDR2 is SNEGSKA (reference sequence). The CDR3 bases are TGCAGTGCTAGAGGCCCGGGAGGGACTGAAGCTTTCTTT. Translated, it gives CSARGPGGTEAFF.

V and J are TRBV28 and TRBJ1-2; 7 positions agree with TRBD1. J was trimmed by 4 bases and V by 5 bases; bases with no gene match: 4. The germline gives CDR1 MDHEN, CDR2 SYDVKM. There are 13 residues in the CDR3. CDR3 loop: CASSVGTAYGYTF. The DNA of the CDR3 is TGTGCCAGCAGTGTAGGGACAGCCTATGGCTACACCTTC.

This clonotype was picked up a small number of times. CDR3 sequence reads: CASSSPGLLGSPLHF. As DNA, the CDR3 is TGTGCCAGCAGCTCCCCAGGGCTTTTGGGCTCACCCCTCCACTTT. V usage is TRBV7-8 and J usage is TRBJ1-6; a weak D match, TRBD1 (5 bases). V lost 4 bases and J 10 bases, leaving 17 bases between the germline ends. Germline values: CDR1 SGHVS, CDR2 FQNEAQ. This CDR3 is built from 15 residues.

This clonotype was observed many times. The chain links TRBV6-1 to TRBJ2-4; D might be TRBD1 (5 bases). Germline V CDR1 and CDR2: MNHNS, SASEGT. The CDR3 runs to 16 residues. Trimming stripped 1 base from V and 0 bases from J, with 10 bases between. CDR3 nucleotide sequence: TGTGCCAGCAGTGAAGGACAGAGCCTAGCCAAAAACATTCAGTACTTC. Protein: CASSEGQSLAKNIQYF.

This rearrangement joins TRBV30 to TRBJ1-1; D may be TRBD1 (5 bases). The V and J ends lost 7 bases and 1 base respectively, with 13 bases between them. The CDR3 is 13 residues long. CDR1 is GTSNPN and CDR2 is SVGIG in the germline V gene (reference sequence). CDR3 sequence (DNA): TGTGCCTACTCGGGACTCCCGAACACTGAAGCTTTCTTT. Its translation: CAYSGLPNTEAFF.

This clonotype was detected only a few times. This chain connects TRBV19 to TRBJ2-2; 12 positions match TRBD1. Per germline, CDR1 LNHDA and CDR2 SQIVND (reference sequence). After removal of 4 bases from V and 0 bases from J, the junction contained 6 bases not matched to a gene. The length of the CDR3 is 18 residues. Here the CDR3 reads CASSKPGQGAANTGELFF. For the CDR3, the DNA is TGTGCCAGTAGTAAACCGGGACAGGGGGCCGCGAACACCGGGGAGCTGTTTTTT.

The sample holds a few counts of this clonotype. The chain has TRBV14 and TRBJ2-6; the D is unclear. Trimming removed 6 bases at V and 0 bases at J, with 3 bases between. CDR1 SGHDN and CDR2 FVKESK come from the germline V gene. This CDR3 comprises 13 residues. DNA of the CDR3: TGTGCCAGCAGGGACTCTGGGGCCAACGTCCTGACTTTC. This codes for CASRDSGANVLTF.